The 18 T cell receptor beta chains presented below share a single source sample, sequenced in a study of T cells after yellow fever vaccination. TCRdb reanalysed the 5' RACE reads using MiXCR and keeps one entry per CDR3 protein. The data hold about 85,000 distinct CDR3 sequences, with 13% observed a single time. The input for sequencing was CD8+ T cells not binding an NS4B(214-222) dextramer, sorted from PBMCs, taken 21 days after the first yellow fever vaccination. These receptors originate from a man aged 18 to 29 who received the YFV17D yellow fever vaccine.

This clonotype was seen only a few times. The chain links TRBV6-5 to TRBJ2-2; D is uncertain. This CDR3 has 14 amino acids. Per the germline V gene, CDR1 is MNHEY and CDR2 is SVGAGI. Trimming removed 2 bases from V and 1 base from J, with 5 bases in between. The CDR3 nucleotides are TGTGCCAGCAGTTACGGGGTGAACACCGGGGAGCTGTTTTTT. Amino acid sequence: CASSYGVNTGELFF.

This clonotype appeared a few times. The chain recombines TRBV4-2 with TRBJ1-2, with 9 bases fitting TRBD1. CDR3 size: 20 residues. Germline CDR1 reads LGHNA; CDR2 reads YNFKEQ. V lost 4 bases, J lost 4 bases, and 22 bases stayed unmatched. The CDR3: CASSLTPGQGPEAASYGYTF. In DNA form, the CDR3 reads TGTGCCAGCAGCCTAACCCCGGGACAGGGCCCAGAGGCAGCCTCCTATGGCTACACCTTC.

The V gene is TRBV3-1, the J gene TRBJ1-1; no definite D call. The V and J ends lost 0 bases and 4 bases respectively, with 9 bases between them. CDR3 length: 14 amino acids. Germline-derived CDR1 and CDR2 are LGHDT and YNNKEL (reference sequence). CDR3: CASSQDSGITEAFF. In DNA form, the CDR3 reads TGTGCCAGCAGCCAAGATTCCGGGATCACTGAAGCTTTCTTT.

There are a few counts of this clonotype. This chain uses TRBV4-1 with TRBJ1-5, with 11 bases fitting TRBD1. This CDR3 is 17 amino acids long. V trimming: 3 bases; J trimming: 5 bases; junction bases outside the gene matches: 9. The germline V gene encodes CDR1 MGHRA and CDR2 YSYEKL. CDR3 sequence: CASSHGTGGLRDQPQHF. CDR3 DNA: TGCGCCAGCAGCCACGGGACAGGGGGGCTGCGGGATCAGCCCCAGCATTTT.

In its sample, this clonotype was seen a few times. The chain combines TRBV20-1 with TRBJ2-1; perhaps TRBD2 as D (5 bases). Trimming shortened V by 5 bases and J by 0 bases, and 14 bases separated the two germline ends. The CDR3 consists of 15 residues. Germline V gene lookup returns CDR1 DFQATT and CDR2 SNEGSKA (reference sequence). The CDR3 DNA reads TGCAGTGCTTTTACGGGGTTTAGCTCCTACAATGAGCAGTTCTTC. Protein product: CSAFTGFSSYNEQFF.

The rearrangement uses TRBV7-3 and TRBJ2-1; a possible D gene is TRBD1 (6 bases). The V end was cut by 3 bases, the J end by 0 bases, with 12 bases between. The CDR3 has 16 residues. Germline lookup yields CDR1 SGHTA and CDR2 FQGTGA. The CDR3 sequence is CASSFDRGGSYNEQFF. In DNA form, the CDR3 reads TGTGCCAGCAGCTTCGACCGAGGGGGCTCCTACAATGAGCAGTTCTTC.

The J gene is TRBJ2-7, the V gene TRBV6-2 or TRBV6-3; D not certain. CDR1 and CDR2 (germline): MNHEY, SVGEGT. V was trimmed by 5 bases and J by 0 bases, leaving 14 bases between them. The CDR3 sequence is 15 residues long. The CDR3 is CASSLKWGSSYEQYV. CDR3 nucleotides: TGTGCCAGCAGTCTGAAGTGGGGTAGCTCCTACGAGCAGTACGTC.

The chain joins TRBV20-1 to TRBJ2-1, with 8 bases lining up with TRBD2. The CDR3 is 13 residues long. CDR1 and CDR2 from the germline V gene are DFQATT and SNEGSKA (reference sequence). V shed 4 bases, J shed 6 bases, and the junction held 5 bases outside the gene matches. The CDR3 is CSATRGGLNEQFF. The DNA of the CDR3 is TGCAGTGCTACCCGGGGGGGCCTCAATGAGCAGTTCTTC.

This clonotype was counted between two and nine times. The chain couples TRBV12-3 or TRBV12-4 to TRBJ1-5; no definite D call. Trimming removed 1 base at V and 3 bases at J, with 7 bases between. The CDR3 runs to 14 residues. As DNA, the CDR3 is TGTGCCAGCAGTTTAGGCCAAACCAATCAGCCCCAGCATTTT. Its translation: CASSLGQTNQPQHF.

Points on this clonotype: Sequence at one end of the junction differs from germline and may be a read error. This chain joins TRBV6-1 and TRBJ2-7; possibly TRBD1 for D (5 bases). Germline CDR1 and CDR2: MNHNS and SASEGT. This CDR3 spans 15 amino acids. The CDR3 here is CAGSPDSPAYYEQYF. In DNA form, the CDR3 reads TGTGCCGGCAGTCCCGACAGTCCGGCTTACTACGAGCAGTACTTC.

The sample holds a few counts of this clonotype. The chain links TRBV12-3 or TRBV12-4 to TRBJ2-2, with D possibly being TRBD2 (5 bases). Trimming stripped 1 base from V and 8 bases from J, with 11 bases between. The CDR3 covers 14 residues. The CDR3 DNA sequence: TGTGCCAGCAGTTTAGAGGCGGGTACTGGGGAGCTGTTTTTT. Encoded protein: CASSLEAGTGELFF.

V is TRBV6-2 or TRBV6-3 and J is TRBJ1-1; TRBD1 agrees at 8 bases. CDR1 is MNHEY and CDR2 is SVGEGT in the germline V gene. V gave up 1 base and J gave up 3 bases; unmatched junction bases: 4. CDR3 length: 15 amino acids. Here the CDR3 DNA reads TGTGCCAGCAGTTACTTGGACAGGGTGGACACTGAAGCTTTCTTT. Translation gives CASSYLDRVDTEAFF.

J is TRBJ1-1 and V is TRBV29-1; D is uncertain. V was cut by 5 bases and J by 0 bases, with 7 bases left in between. This CDR3 is built from 12 residues. Per the germline V gene, CDR1 is SQVTM and CDR2 is ANQGSEA. CDR3 loop: CSVTKMNTEAFF. The CDR3 coding sequence is TGCAGCGTTACGAAAATGAACACTGAAGCTTTCTTT.

The V gene is TRBV7-9, the J gene TRBJ1-1; possibly TRBD1 for D (5 bases). The CDR3 has 15 amino acids. V was pared by 0 bases and J by 8 bases, with 16 bases between. Germline V gives CDR1 SEHNR, CDR2 FQNEAQ (reference sequence). The CDR3 loop reads CASSLAPGTATEAFF. CDR3 in DNA: TGTGCCAGCAGCTTAGCTCCGGGGACGGCCACCGAAGCTTTCTTT. Full variable domain (remainder filled in from reference TRBV7-9 and TRBJ1-1): DTGVSQNPRHKITKRGQNVTFRCDPISEHNRLYWYRQTLGQGPEFLTYFQNEAQLEKSRLLSDRFSAERPKGSFSTLEIQRTEQGDSAMYLCASSLAPGTATEAFFGQGTRLTVV.

This clonotype came up a few times. The chain couples TRBV4-3 to TRBJ2-7, with a tentative D call TRBD2 (5 bases). The CDR3 length is 14 residues. The V end lost 2 bases, the J end lost 3 bases, and 11 bases lay between the germline ends. Germline CDR1 is LGHNA and CDR2 is YSLEER. CDR3 DNA: TGCGCCAGCAGCCAAACGAGGGTCGACTACGAGCAGTACTTC. Amino acids: CASSQTRVDYEQYF.

This clonotype showed up just a few times. The chain is built from TRBV30 and TRBJ1-1; TRBD1 might be the D (5 bases). CDR1 GTSNPN and CDR2 SVGIG come from the germline V gene (reference sequence). The ends were cut back, 0 bases at V and 14 bases at J, with 19 bases in the middle. This CDR3 comprises 13 residues. DNA of the CDR3: TGTGCCTGGAGTGTAGCCGACAGTGGACCGGGGTTCTTT. Its translation: CAWSVADSGPGFF.

This chain connects TRBV9 to TRBJ2-3, with D uncertain. There are 13 residues in the CDR3. Per the germline V gene, CDR1 is SGDLS and CDR2 is YYNGEE. V lost 3 bases and J 3 bases, leaving 8 bases between the germline ends. The CDR3 nucleotides are TGTGCCAGCAGCGGGCGGCAGACAGATACGCAGTATTTT. This sequence encodes CASSGRQTDTQYF.

This clonotype was counted between two and nine times. This chain connects TRBV4-3 to TRBJ1-1, with D possibly TRBD1 on 5 matching bases. The germline V and J ends were trimmed by 2 bases and 3 bases, with 13 bases remaining between them. The CDR3 totals 15 residues. CDR1 and CDR2 from the germline V gene are LGHNA and YSLEER. This CDR3 reads CASSQRVRGDTEAFF. CDR3 coding DNA: TGCGCCAGCAGCCAAAGAGTAAGGGGAGACACTGAAGCTTTCTTT.